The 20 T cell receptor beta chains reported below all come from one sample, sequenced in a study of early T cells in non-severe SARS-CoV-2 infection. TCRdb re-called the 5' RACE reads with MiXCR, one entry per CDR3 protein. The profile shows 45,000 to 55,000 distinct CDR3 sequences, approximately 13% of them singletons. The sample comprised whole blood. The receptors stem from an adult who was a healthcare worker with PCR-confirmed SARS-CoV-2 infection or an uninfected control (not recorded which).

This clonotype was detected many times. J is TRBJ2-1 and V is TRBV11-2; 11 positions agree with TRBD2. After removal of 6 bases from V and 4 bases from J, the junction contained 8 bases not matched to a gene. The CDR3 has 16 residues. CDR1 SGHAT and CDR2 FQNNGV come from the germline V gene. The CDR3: CASSYIAGGIYNEQFF. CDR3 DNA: TGTGCCAGCAGTTATATAGCGGGAGGGATTTACAATGAGCAGTTCTTC.

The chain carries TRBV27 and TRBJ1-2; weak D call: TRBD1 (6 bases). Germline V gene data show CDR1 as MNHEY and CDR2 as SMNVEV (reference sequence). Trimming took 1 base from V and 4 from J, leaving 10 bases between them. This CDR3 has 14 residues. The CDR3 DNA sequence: TGTGCCAGCAGTTTATTCGGGGGCTTCTATGGCTACACCTTC. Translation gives CASSLFGGFYGYTF.

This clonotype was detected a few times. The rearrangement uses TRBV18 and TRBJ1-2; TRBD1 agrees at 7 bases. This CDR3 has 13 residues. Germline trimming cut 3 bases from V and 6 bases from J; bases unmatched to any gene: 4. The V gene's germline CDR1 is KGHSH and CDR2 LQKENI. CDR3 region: CASSPDRENGYTF. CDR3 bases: TGTGCCAGCTCACCCGACAGGGAAAATGGCTACACCTTC.

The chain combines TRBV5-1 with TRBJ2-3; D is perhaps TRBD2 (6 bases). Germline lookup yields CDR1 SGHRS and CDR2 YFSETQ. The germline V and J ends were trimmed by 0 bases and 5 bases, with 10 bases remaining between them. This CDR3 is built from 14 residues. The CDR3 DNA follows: TGCGCCAGCAGCTTGGGCGGGGTGGAAGATACGCAGTATTTT. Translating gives CASSLGGVEDTQYF.

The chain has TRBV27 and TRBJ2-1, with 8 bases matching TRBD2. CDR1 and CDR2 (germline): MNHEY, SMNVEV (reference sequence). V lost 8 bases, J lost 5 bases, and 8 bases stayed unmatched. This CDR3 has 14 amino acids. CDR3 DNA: TGTGCCAGCGCAAGCGGGAGAGGGGACAATGAGCAGTTCTTC. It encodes CASASGRGDNEQFF.

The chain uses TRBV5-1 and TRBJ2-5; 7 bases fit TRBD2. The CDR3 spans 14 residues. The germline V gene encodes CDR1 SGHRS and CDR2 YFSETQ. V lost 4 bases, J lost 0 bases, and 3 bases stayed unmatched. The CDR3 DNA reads TGCGCCAGCAGCCCCGGGACTAACCAAGAGACCCAGTACTTC. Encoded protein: CASSPGTNQETQYF. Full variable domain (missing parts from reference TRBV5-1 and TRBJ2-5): KAGVTQTPRYLIKTRGQQVTLSCSPISGHRSVSWYQQTPGQGLQFLFEYFSETQRNKGNFPGRFSGRQFSNSRSEMNVSTLELGDSALYLCASSPGTNQETQYFGPGTRLLVL.

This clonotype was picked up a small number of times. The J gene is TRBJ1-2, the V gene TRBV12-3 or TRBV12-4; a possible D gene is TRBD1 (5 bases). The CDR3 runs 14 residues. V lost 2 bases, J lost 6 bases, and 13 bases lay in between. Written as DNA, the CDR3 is TGTGCCAGCAGTTTATATAAGGGGCCCCATGGCTACACCTTC. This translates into CASSLYKGPHGYTF.

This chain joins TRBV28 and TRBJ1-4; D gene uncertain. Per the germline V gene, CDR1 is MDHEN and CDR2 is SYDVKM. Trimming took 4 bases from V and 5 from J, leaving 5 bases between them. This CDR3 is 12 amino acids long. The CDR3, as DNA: TGTGCCAGCAGTTACCTAAATGAAAAACTGTTTTTT. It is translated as CASSYLNEKLFF.

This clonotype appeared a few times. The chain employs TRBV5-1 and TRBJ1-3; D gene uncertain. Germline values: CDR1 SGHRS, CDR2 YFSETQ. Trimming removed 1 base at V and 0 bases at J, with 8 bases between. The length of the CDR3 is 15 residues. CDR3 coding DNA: TGCGCCAGCAGCTTGTCGGGCACCTCTGGAAACACCATATATTTT. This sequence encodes CASSLSGTSGNTIYF. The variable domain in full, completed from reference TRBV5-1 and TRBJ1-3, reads KAGVTQTPRYLIKTRGQQVTLSCSPISGHRSVSWYQQTPGQGLQFLFEYFSETQRNKGNFPGRFSGRQFSNSRSEMNVSTLELGDSALYLCASSLSGTSGNTIYFGEGSWLTVV.

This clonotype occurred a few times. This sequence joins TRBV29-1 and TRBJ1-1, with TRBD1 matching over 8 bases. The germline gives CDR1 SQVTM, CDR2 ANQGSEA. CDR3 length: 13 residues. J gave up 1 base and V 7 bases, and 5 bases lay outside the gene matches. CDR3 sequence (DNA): TGCAGCGAGACGGGACAGGCGAACACTGAAGCTTTCTTT. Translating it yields CSETGQANTEAFF.

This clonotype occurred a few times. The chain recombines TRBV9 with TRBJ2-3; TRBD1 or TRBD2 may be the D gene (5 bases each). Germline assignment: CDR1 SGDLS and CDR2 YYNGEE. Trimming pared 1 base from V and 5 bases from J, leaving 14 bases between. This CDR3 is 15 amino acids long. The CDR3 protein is CASSVIPGAQDTQYF. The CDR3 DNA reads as TGTGCCAGCAGCGTAATACCCGGGGCGCAAGATACGCAGTATTTT.

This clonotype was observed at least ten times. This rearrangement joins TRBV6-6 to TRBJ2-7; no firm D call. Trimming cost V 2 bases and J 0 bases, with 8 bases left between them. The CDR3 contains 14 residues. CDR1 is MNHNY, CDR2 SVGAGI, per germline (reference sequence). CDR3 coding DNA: TGTGCCAGCAGTTACGGGGTAGCCTCCTACGAGCAGTACTTC. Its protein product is CASSYGVASYEQYF.

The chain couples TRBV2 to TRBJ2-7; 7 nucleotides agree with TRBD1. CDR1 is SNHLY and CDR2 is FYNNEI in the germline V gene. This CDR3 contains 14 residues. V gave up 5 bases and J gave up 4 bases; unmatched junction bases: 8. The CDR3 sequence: CASSRQTGSYEQYF. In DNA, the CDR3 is TGTGCCAGCAGTAGACAGACAGGGTCGTACGAGCAGTACTTC. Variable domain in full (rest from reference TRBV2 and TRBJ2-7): EPEVTQTPSHQVTQMGQEVILRCVPISNHLYFYWYRQILGQKVEFLVSFYNNEISEKSEIFDDQFSVERPDGSNFTLKIRSTKLEDSAMYFCASSRQTGSYEQYFGPGTRLTVT.

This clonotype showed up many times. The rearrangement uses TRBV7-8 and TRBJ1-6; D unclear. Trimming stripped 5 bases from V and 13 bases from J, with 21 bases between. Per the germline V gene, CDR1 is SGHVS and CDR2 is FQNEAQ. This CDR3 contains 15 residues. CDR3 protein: CASSPWRSARYPLHF. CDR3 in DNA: TGTGCCAGCAGCCCGTGGCGGTCAGCGCGATACCCCCTCCACTTT.

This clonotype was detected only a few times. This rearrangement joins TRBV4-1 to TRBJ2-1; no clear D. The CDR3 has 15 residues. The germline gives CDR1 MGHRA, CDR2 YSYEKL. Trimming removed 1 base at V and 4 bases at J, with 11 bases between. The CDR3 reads CASSQVIGNYNEQFF. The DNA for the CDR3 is TGCGCCAGCAGCCAAGTAATAGGTAATTACAATGAGCAGTTCTTC.

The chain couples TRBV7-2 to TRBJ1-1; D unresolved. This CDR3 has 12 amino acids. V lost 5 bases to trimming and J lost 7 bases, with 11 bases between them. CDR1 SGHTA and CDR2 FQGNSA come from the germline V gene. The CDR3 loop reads CASSPRGLEAFF. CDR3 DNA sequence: TGTGCCAGCAGCCCTCGAGGCCTTGAAGCTTTCTTT. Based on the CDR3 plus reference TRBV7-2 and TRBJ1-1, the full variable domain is GAGVSQSPSNKVTEKGKDVELRCDPISGHTALYWYRQSLGQGLEFLIYFQGNSAPDKSGLPSDRFSAERTGGSVSTLTIQRTQQEDSAVYLCASSPRGLEAFFGQGTRLTVV.

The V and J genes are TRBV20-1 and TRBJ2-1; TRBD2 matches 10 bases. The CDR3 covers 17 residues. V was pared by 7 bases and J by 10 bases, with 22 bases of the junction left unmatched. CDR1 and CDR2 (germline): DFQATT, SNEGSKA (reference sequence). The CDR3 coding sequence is TGCAGTGACCTCACTCCTAACGAGCGGGAGGGTAGAGACGAGCAGTTCTTC. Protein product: CSDLTPNEREGRDEQFF.

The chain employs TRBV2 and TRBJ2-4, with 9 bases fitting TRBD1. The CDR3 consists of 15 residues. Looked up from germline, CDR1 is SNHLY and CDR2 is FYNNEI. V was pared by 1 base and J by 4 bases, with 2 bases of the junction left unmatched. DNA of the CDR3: TGTGCCAGCAGTGAAGTGGGACAGGGAAAAAACATTCAGTACTTC. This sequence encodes CASSEVGQGKNIQYF. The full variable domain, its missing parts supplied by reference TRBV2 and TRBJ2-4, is EPEVTQTPSHQVTQMGQEVILRCVPISNHLYFYWYRQILGQKVEFLVSFYNNEISEKSEIFDDQFSVERPDGSNFTLKIRSTKLEDSAMYFCASSEVGQGKNIQYFGAGTRLSVL.

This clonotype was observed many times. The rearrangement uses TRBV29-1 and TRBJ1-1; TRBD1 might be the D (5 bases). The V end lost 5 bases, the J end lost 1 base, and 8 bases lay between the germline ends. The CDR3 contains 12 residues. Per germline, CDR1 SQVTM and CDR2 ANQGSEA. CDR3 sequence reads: CSVQGANTEAFF. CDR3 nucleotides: TGCAGCGTTCAGGGCGCGAACACTGAAGCTTTCTTT.

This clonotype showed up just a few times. The CDR3 loop is CASSLRRDSGNSPLHF. CDR3 in DNA: TGTGCCAGCAGCTTACGGCGGGACAGCGGTAATTCACCCCTCCACTTT. The gene calls are TRBV7-2 and TRBJ1-6, with 7 bases aligning to TRBD1. CDR1 and CDR2 (germline): SGHTA, FQGNSA. V gave up 2 bases and J gave up 6 bases; unmatched junction bases: 7. The CDR3 spans 16 residues.